This T cell receptor beta chain was sequenced during a study of cytomegalovirus exposure and HLA in healthy donors. Findings and caveats of the study: There were some public TCRs occurring in many donors, but most TCR sequences were rare.

Of note for this clone: Antigen specificity is unknown.

The CDR3 is made up of 14 amino acids. Per the germline V gene, CDR1 is SGHAT and CDR2 is FQNNGV. Trimming cost V 7 bases and J 3 bases; bases outside gene matches: 5. Using immunoSEQ multiplex PCR, the repertoire was profiled, and TCRdb retains in-frame clones only, with some absent. The repertoire consists of some 230,000 clones, with 80% to 95% occurring once and the leading ten covering 1.1%. This receptor was identified in a woman aged 18-29 years in good health and CMV-seronegative. This sequence joins TRBV11-2 and TRBJ2-2; 7 positions match TRBD1. Sequenced: PBMCs. In DNA, the CDR3 is TGTGCCAGCAACATCCAGGGGGACACCGGGGAGCTGTTTTTT. Translating gives CASNIQGDTGELFF.